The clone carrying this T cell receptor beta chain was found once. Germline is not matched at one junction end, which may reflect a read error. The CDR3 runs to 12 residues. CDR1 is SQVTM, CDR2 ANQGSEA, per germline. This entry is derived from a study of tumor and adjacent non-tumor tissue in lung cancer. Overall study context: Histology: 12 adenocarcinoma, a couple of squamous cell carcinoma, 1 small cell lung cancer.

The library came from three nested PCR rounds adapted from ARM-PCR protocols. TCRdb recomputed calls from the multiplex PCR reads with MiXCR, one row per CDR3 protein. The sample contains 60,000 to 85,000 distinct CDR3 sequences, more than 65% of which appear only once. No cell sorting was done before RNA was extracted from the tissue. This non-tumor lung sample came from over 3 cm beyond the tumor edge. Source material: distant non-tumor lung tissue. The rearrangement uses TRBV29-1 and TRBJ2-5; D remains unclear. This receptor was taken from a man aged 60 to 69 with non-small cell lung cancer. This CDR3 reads CSVDFQTVTQYF. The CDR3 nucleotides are TGCAGTGTTGATTTCCAGACGGTGACCCAGTACTTC.